These T cell receptor beta chains were read from a single sample in a study of T cell changes during pregnancy in multiple sclerosis. Assay: immunoSEQ multiplex PCR; the TCRdb copy retains only in-frame clones and omits some. The sample has approximately 28,000 clones, around 92% seen once. This specimen consisted of peripheral blood, obtained in the first trimester of pregnancy. Source of these receptors: a female donor in good health, enrolled as a control in a pregnancy study. The CDR3 runs from the conserved cysteine through the conserved F or W. The order of the fields is J gene, D gene, clone size, V gene, CDR3 protein, CDR3 DNA. D genes are given only for firm matches. Not all rows give a size; the values are once, few, many and, for expanded clones, a class.

TRBJ1-2 . once TRBV5-6 CASRSVDGYTF TGTGCCAGCAGAAGCGTCGATGGCTACACCTTC
TRBJ1-2 TRBD1 . TRBV7-6 CASSPGTDYGYTF TGTGCCAGCAGCCCGGGGACAGACTATGGCTACACCTTC
TRBJ2-7 TRBD1 once TRBV4-1 CASSQDPGTGDHEQYF TGCGCCAGCAGCCAAGATCCAGGGACAGGGGACCACGAGCAGTACTTC
TRBJ2-1 TRBD2 . TRBV4-3 CASSHSGGAVNEQFF TGCGCCAGCAGCCATAGCGGGGGGGCGGTCAATGAGCAGTTCTTC
TRBJ1-1 . . TRBV6-5 CASTNGGSTEAFF TGTGCCAGCACCAACGGGGGGAGCACTGAAGCTTTCTTT
TRBJ2-5 . . TRBV7-8 CASTNPYSGAGETQYF TGTGCCAGCACCAACCCCTATTCGGGAGCTGGGGAGACCCAGTACTTC
TRBJ1-1 . . TRBV10-3 CAISESTAGSGGTEAFF TGTGCCATCAGTGAGTCGACGGCCGGGTCGGGGGGCACTGAAGCTTTCTTT
TRBJ1-1 . . TRBV27 CASSTGLATEAFF TGTGCCAGCTCAACAGGTTTGGCGACTGAAGCTTTCTTT
TRBJ1-3 . . TRBV18 CASSPPNISGNTIYF TGTGCCAGCTCACCACCGAACATCTCTGGAAACACCATATATTTT
TRBJ1-2 . few TRBV7-2 CASSWTPEGYGYTF TGTGCCAGCAGCTGGACTCCCGAGGGCTATGGCTACACCTTC
TRBJ1-1 TRBD1 . TRBV7-2 CASSPDRGENTEAFF TGTGCCAGCAGCCCAGACAGGGGCGAGAACACTGAAGCTTTCTTT
TRBJ2-7 TRBD2 . TRBV10-1 CASSESGLAGLTYEQYF TGCGCCAGCAGTGAGTCCGGATTAGCGGGTCTTACCTACGAGCAGTACTTC
TRBJ1-2 . . TRBV5-5 CASSSSANYGYTF TGTGCCAGCAGCTCCTCAGCTAACTATGGCTACACCTTC